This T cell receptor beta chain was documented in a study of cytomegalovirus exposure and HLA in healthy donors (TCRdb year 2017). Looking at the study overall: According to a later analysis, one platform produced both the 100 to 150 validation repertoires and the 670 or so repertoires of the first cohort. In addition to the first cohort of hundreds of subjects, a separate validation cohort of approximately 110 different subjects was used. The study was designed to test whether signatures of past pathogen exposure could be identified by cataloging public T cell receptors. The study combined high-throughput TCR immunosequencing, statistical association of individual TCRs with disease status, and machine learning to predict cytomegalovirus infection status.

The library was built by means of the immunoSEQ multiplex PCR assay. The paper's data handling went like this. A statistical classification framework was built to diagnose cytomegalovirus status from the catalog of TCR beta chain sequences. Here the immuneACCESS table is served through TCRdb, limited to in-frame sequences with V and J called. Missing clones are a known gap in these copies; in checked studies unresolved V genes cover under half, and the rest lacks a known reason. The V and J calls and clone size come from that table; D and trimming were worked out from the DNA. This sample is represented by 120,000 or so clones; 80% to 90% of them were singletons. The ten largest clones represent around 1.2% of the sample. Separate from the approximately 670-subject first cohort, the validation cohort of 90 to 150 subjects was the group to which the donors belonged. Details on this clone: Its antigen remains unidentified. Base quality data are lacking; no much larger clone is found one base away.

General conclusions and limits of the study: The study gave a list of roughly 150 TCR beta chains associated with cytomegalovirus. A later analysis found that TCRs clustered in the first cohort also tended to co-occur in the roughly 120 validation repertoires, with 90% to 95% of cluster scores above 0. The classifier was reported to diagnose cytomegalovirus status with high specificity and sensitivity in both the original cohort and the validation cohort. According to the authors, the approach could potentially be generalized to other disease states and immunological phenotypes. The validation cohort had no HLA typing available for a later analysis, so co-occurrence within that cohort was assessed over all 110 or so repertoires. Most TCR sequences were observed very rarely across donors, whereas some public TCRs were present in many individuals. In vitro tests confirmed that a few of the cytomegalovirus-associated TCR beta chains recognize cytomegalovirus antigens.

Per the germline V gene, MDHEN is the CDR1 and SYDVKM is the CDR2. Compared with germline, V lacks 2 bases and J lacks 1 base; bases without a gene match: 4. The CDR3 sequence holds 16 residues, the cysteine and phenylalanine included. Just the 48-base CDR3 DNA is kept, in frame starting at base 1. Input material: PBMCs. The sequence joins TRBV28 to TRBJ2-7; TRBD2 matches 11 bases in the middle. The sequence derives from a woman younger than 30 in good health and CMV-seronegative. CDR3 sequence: CASSLGGLAASYEQYF. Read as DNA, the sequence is TGTGCCAGCAGTTTAGGGGGACTAGCGGCATCCTACGAGCAGTACTTC.